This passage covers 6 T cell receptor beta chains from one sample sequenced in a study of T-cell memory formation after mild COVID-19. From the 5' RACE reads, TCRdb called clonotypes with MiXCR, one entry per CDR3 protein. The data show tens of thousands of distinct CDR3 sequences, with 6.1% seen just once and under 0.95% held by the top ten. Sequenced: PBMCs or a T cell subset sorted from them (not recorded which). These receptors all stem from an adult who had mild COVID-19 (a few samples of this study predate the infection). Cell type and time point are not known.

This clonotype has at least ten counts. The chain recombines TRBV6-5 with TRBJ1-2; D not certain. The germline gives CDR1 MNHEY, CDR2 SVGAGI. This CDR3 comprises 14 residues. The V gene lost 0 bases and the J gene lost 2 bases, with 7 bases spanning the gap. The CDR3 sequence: CASSYSSRNYGYTF. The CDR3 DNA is TGTGCCAGCAGTTACTCGAGCAGAAACTATGGCTACACCTTC.

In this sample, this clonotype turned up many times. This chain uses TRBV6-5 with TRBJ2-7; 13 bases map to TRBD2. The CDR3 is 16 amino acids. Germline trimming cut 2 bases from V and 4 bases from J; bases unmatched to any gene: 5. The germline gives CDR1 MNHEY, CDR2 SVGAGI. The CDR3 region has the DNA TGTGCCAGCAGTTACGCTACTAGCGGGGGGGTATACGAGCAGTACTTC. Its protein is CASSYATSGGVYEQYF.

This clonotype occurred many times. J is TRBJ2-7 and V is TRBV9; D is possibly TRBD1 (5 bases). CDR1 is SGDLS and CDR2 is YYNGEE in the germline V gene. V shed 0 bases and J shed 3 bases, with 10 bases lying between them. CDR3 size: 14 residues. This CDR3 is CASSVDSGYYEQYF. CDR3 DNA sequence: TGTGCCAGCAGCGTAGATTCAGGGTACTACGAGCAGTACTTC. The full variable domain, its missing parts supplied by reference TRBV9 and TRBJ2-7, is DSGVTQTPKHLITATGQRVTLRCSPRSGDLSVYWYQQSLDQGLQFLIQYYNGEERAKGNILERFSAQQFPDLHSELNLSSLELGDSALYFCASSVDSGYYEQYFGPGTRLTVT.

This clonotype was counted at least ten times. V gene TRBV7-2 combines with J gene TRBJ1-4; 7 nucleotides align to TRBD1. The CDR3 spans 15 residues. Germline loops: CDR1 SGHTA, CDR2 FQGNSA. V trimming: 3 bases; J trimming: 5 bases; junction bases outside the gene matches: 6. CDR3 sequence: CASSFRQGPNEKLFF. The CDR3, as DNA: TGTGCCAGCAGCTTCCGACAGGGTCCGAATGAAAAACTGTTTTTT.

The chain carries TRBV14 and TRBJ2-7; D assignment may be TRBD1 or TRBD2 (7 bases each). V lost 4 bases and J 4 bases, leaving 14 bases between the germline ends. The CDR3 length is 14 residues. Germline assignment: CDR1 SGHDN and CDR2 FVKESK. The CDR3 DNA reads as TGTGCCAGCAGCCCTCGACAGGGAGGGTACGAGCAGTACTTC. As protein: CASSPRQGGYEQYF.

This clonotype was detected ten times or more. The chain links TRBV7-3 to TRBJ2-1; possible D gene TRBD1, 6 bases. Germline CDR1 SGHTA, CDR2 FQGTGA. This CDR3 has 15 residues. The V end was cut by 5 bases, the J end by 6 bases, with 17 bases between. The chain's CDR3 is CASSQRASGVNEQFF. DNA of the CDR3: TGTGCCAGCAGCCAGCGCGCCTCAGGGGTCAATGAGCAGTTCTTC.